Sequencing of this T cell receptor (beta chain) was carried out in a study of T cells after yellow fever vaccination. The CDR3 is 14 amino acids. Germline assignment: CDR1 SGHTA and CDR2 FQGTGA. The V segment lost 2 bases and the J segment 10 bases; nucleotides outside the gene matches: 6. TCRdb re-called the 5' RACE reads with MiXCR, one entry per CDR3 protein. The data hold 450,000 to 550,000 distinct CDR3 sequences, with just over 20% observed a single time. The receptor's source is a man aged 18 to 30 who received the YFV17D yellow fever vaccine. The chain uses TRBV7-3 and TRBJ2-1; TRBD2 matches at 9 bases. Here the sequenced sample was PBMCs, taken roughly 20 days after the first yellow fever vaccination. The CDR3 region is CASSLDRGLAEQFF. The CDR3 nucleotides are TGTGCCAGCAGCTTAGATCGGGGACTAGCCGAGCAGTTCTTC. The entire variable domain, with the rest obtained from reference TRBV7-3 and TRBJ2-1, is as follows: GAGVSQTPSNKVTEKGKYVELRCDPISGHTALYWYRQSLGQGPEFLIYFQGTGAADDSGLPNDRFFAVRPEGSVSTLKIQRTERGDSAVYLCASSLDRGLAEQFFGPGTRLTVL.